The 31 T cell receptor beta chains reported below all come from one sample, sequenced in a study of cytomegalovirus exposure and HLA in healthy donors. The PCR ran on 60 Vbeta and 13 Jbeta primers. The assay was immunoSEQ multiplex PCR, and TCRdb's table has in-frame clones only and misses some. The data hold some 180,000 clones, with more than 65% observed a single time. Sequenced sample: PBMCs. The origin of the receptors is a female donor in good health and CMV-seronegative.

The J gene is TRBJ1-1, the V gene TRBV5-1; the D is unclear. The ends were cut back, 0 bases at V and 3 bases at J, with 12 bases in the middle. The CDR3 length is 15 residues. Germline CDR1 is SGHRS and CDR2 is YFSETQ. CDR3 nucleotides: TGCGCCAGCAGCTTGGATTTACAGTACTACACTGAAGCTTTCTTT. Translation gives CASSLDLQYYTEAFF.

In this sample, this clone turned up a few times. J is TRBJ2-7 and V is TRBV27; D gene unclear. Trimming took 3 bases from V and 2 from J, leaving 11 bases between them. Germline V gene lookup returns CDR1 MNHEY and CDR2 SMNVEV (reference sequence). The length of the CDR3 is 14 residues. The CDR3 spells CASSFLQLPYEQYF. The CDR3 DNA is TGTGCCAGCAGTTTCCTACAGCTTCCCTACGAGCAGTACTTC.

This clone was recorded once. V usage is TRBV15 and J usage is TRBJ2-2; no firm D call. The CDR3 runs to 13 residues. The V and J ends lost 0 bases and 7 bases respectively, with 6 bases between them. Germline assignment: CDR1 LNHNV and CDR2 YYDKDF (reference sequence). The CDR3 DNA sequence: TGTGCCACCAGCAGAGATATTGTCGGGGAGCTGTTTTTT. It specifies CATSRDIVGELFF.

The table lists this clone with a few counts. V and J are TRBV30 and TRBJ1-1; D is unclear. Per the germline V gene, CDR1 is GTSNPN and CDR2 is SVGIG (reference sequence). V was clipped by 2 bases and J by 0 bases, with 7 bases between them. CDR3 length: 13 amino acids. CDR3 sequence (DNA): TGTGCCTGGAGTTTAACTATGAACACTGAAGCTTTCTTT. Its translation: CAWSLTMNTEAFF.

V usage is TRBV2 and J usage is TRBJ2-3; perhaps TRBD2 as D (5 bases). Looked up from germline, CDR1 is SNHLY and CDR2 is FYNNEI. The V gene lost 8 bases and the J gene lost 2 bases, with 8 bases spanning the gap. The CDR3 is 12 amino acids. CDR3 in amino acids: CASARDTDTQYF. CDR3 DNA: TGTGCCAGCGCACGGGACACAGATACGCAGTATTTT.

The CDR3 sequence is CASTSALTTEQYF. In nucleotides, the CDR3 is TGTGCCAGCACTAGCGCACTAACCACCGAGCAGTACTTC. The chain links TRBV27 to TRBJ2-5; a weak D match, TRBD2 (6 bases). The last part of the DNA fits TRBJ2-7 better; the J call may be wrong. CDR1 and CDR2 (germline): MNHEY, SMNVEV (reference sequence). The CDR3 runs 13 residues.

The V call is TRBV5-1, the J call TRBJ2-3; D perhaps matches TRBD1 (5 bases). Trimming removed 4 bases from V and 6 bases from J, with 15 bases in between. CDR3 length equals 14 residues. Germline values: CDR1 SGHRS, CDR2 YFSETQ. This chain's CDR3 is CASSRDRSRDTQYF. The CDR3, as DNA: TGCGCCAGCAGCCGCGACAGAAGTAGGGATACGCAGTATTTT.

The CDR3 sequence is CASSLAWDSYYGYTF. CDR3 in DNA: TGTGCCAGCAGCTTAGCTTGGGACAGCTACTATGGCTACACCTTC. The chain joins TRBV7-9 to TRBJ1-2; TRBD1 matches at 7 bases. The CDR3 length is 15 residues. Germline V CDR1 and CDR2: SEHNR, FQNEAQ (reference sequence). V was clipped by 0 bases and J by 3 bases; unmatched bases: 4. The variable domain in full, completed from reference TRBV7-9 and TRBJ1-2, reads DTGVSQNPRHKITKRGQNVTFRCDPISEHNRLYWYRQTLGQGPEFLTYFQNEAQLEKSRLLSDRFSAERPKGSFSTLEIQRTEQGDSAMYLCASSLAWDSYYGYTFGSGTRLTVV.

The chain carries TRBV28 and TRBJ1-4, with a weak D call TRBD1 (6 bases). The CDR3 is 16 residues long. CDR1 is MDHEN and CDR2 is SYDVKM in the germline V gene. Trimming left V 3 bases short and J 5 bases short, with 16 bases between. CDR3 in amino acids: CASSFRRRGENEKLFF. The CDR3 DNA is TGTGCCAGCAGTTTCCGCCGCAGGGGCGAAAATGAAAAACTGTTTTTT.

The chain joins TRBV6-1 to TRBJ2-1; TRBD2 aligns across 8 bases. This CDR3 region has 13 residues. Unmatched junction bases numbered 2, after V lost 6 bases and J lost 4 bases. Germline-derived CDR1 and CDR2 are MNHNS and SASEGT. The DNA of the CDR3 is TGTGCCAGCAGAGCGGGGGAATACAATGAGCAGTTCTTC. As protein: CASRAGEYNEQFF.

The CDR3, as DNA: TGTGCCAGCAGGCGATCCGGGACTCCCTTCGACAATGAGCAGTTCTTC. This codes for CASRRSGTPFDNEQFF. The V call is TRBV6-6, the J call TRBJ2-1; D may be TRBD2 (6 bases). From germline, CDR1 is MNHNY and CDR2 SVGAGI (reference sequence). The ends were cut back, 6 bases at V and 5 bases at J, with 20 bases in the middle. There are 16 residues in the CDR3.

This clone was recorded once. The chain links TRBV6-5 to TRBJ2-7, with D perhaps matching TRBD2 (6 bases). CDR1 is MNHEY, CDR2 SVGAGI, per germline. The V end lost 5 bases, the J end lost 5 bases, and 13 bases lay between the germline ends. This CDR3 contains 13 residues. CDR3 sequence reads: CASSPSVYHEQYF. The CDR3 DNA is TGTGCCAGCAGTCCTAGCGTATACCACGAGCAGTACTTC.

This clone turned up a few times. CDR3 sequence reads: CASSPRRTGGRTGELFF. CDR3 sequence (DNA): TGTGCCAGTAGTCCCCGTCGGACAGGGGGTAGGACCGGGGAGCTGTTTTTT. This rearrangement joins TRBV19 to TRBJ2-2, with TRBD1 identical over 10 bases. The length of the CDR3 is 17 residues. The germline V gene encodes CDR1 LNHDA and CDR2 SQIVND (reference sequence). V shed 5 bases, J shed 5 bases, and the junction held 11 bases outside the gene matches.

This chain joins TRBV6-4 and TRBJ2-1, with 12 bases matching TRBD2. Germline trimming cut 3 bases from V and 9 bases from J; bases unmatched to any gene: 9. Germline-derived CDR1 and CDR2 are MRHNA and SNTAGT. This CDR3 spans 16 amino acids. This CDR3 reads CASSEVLAGGPSEQFF. The CDR3 nucleotides are TGTGCCAGCAGTGAGGTCCTAGCGGGGGGGCCTTCTGAGCAGTTCTTC.

This clone was counted a single time. This chain connects TRBV4-1 to TRBJ1-3; weak D call: TRBD1 (5 bases). The V gene's germline CDR1 is MGHRA and CDR2 YSYEKL. Trimming cost V 0 bases and J 0 bases, with 15 bases left between them. This CDR3 region has 18 residues. This CDR3 is CASSQEGERSSSGNTIYF. In DNA, the CDR3 is TGCGCCAGCAGCCAAGAAGGGGAACGGTCAAGCTCTGGAAACACCATATATTTT.

In this sample, this clone turned up once. CDR3 sequence (DNA): TGTGCCAGCAGTCCCCATGAAGACGGGGGCTACACCTTC. Protein sequence: CASSPHEDGGYTF. The chain combines TRBV27 with TRBJ1-2; D call uncertain. CDR3 length: 13 amino acids. Deletions cut 5 bases from V and 8 bases from J, with 15 bases between. Germline V gives CDR1 MNHEY, CDR2 SMNVEV (reference sequence).

The chain combines TRBV19 with TRBJ2-7; the D gene is possibly TRBD1 (6 bases). The germline CDR1 and CDR2 sequences are LNHDA and SQIVND (reference sequence). V lost 6 bases and J 5 bases, leaving 17 bases between the germline ends. The CDR3 length is 14 residues. CDR3 residues: CASRDRGRGDEQYF. CDR3 in DNA: TGTGCCAGTAGGGACAGAGGACGTGGAGACGAGCAGTACTTC.

As regards this clone: This same CDR3 is encoded by further DNA sequences in the sample. The chain uses TRBV2 and TRBJ2-7, with 8 bases matching TRBD1. This CDR3 region has 14 residues. Germline trimming cut 8 bases from V and 5 bases from J; bases unmatched to any gene: 11. Germline V gene data show CDR1 as SNHLY and CDR2 as FYNNEI. The DNA for the CDR3 is TGTGCCAGCGCGCAGGGGGCGCCGTGGGACGAGCAGTACTTC. It is translated as CASAQGAPWDEQYF.

The chain recombines TRBV2 with TRBJ2-1, with 8 bases fitting TRBD2. V shed 2 bases and J 3 bases; nucleotides not matched to a gene: 3. The CDR3 is 15 residues long. Germline lookup yields CDR1 SNHLY and CDR2 FYNNEI. CDR3 coding DNA: TGTGCCAGCAGTGAACTTGCGGGAGGCTACAATGAGCAGTTCTTC. Protein sequence: CASSELAGGYNEQFF.

The chain is built from TRBV15 and TRBJ2-1, with TRBD2 matching over 16 bases. Germline V lookup: CDR1 LNHNV, CDR2 YYDKDF (reference sequence). This CDR3 region has 17 residues. The J segment lost 13 bases and the V segment lost 0 bases, leaving 9 bases of the junction unmatched. The DNA for the CDR3 is TGTGCCACCAGCAGAGAGGCCGGGACTAGCGGGAGGGCCTTTCAGTTCTTC. Its translation: CATSREAGTSGRAFQFF.

The rearrangement uses TRBV27 and TRBJ2-3; the D gene is possibly TRBD1 (5 bases). V was cut by 4 bases and J by 4 bases, with 12 bases left in between. The CDR3 runs to 14 residues. The germline CDR1 and CDR2 sequences are MNHEY and SMNVEV (reference sequence). In DNA form, the CDR3 reads TGTGCCAGCAGTTGGCGCAGGGAAGCAGATACGCAGTATTTT. The encoded protein is CASSWRREADTQYF.

This clone appeared a few times. The CDR3 DNA reads TGTGCCAGCAGTGGATCCGGGACAGGGAGGTATGAGCAGTTCTTC. This sequence encodes CASSGSGTGRYEQFF. The gene calls are TRBV6-1 and TRBJ2-1; 9 nucleotides match TRBD1. The CDR3 has 15 amino acids. Germline V gene data show CDR1 as MNHNS and CDR2 as SASEGT. J gave up 8 bases and V 4 bases, and 9 bases lay outside the gene matches.

CDR3 DNA: TGTGCCAGCAGTGTCCTGACTAGCGGATTACTCCCGAGCTCCTACGAGCAGTACTTC. It is translated as CASSVLTSGLLPSSYEQYF. This chain connects TRBV6-1 to TRBJ2-7; 9 bases align to TRBD2. Per the germline V gene, CDR1 is MNHNS and CDR2 is SASEGT. The CDR3 is made up of 19 amino acids. V was pared by 4 bases and J by 0 bases, with 16 bases of the junction left unmatched.

The gene calls are TRBV5-5 and TRBJ1-2; D is perhaps TRBD1 (6 bases). The CDR3 has 18 amino acids. With 0 bases removed from V and 2 bases from J, the gap between germline ends came to 20 bases. The V gene's germline CDR1 is SGHKS and CDR2 YYEKEE (reference sequence). CDR3 bases: TGTGCCAGCAGCTTGGTAACGGGGGGCCGGACCACAAACTATGGCTACACCTTC. Residues: CASSLVTGGRTTNYGYTF.

This sequence joins TRBV7-8 and TRBJ2-7, with 7 positions matching TRBD2. The germline CDR1 and CDR2 sequences are SGHVS and FQNEAQ. V shed 1 base and J 2 bases; nucleotides not matched to a gene: 5. There are 15 residues in the CDR3. DNA for the CDR3: TGTGCCAGCAGCTTAGGGGCGGGGGAGGCCTACGAGCAGTACTTC. Translating gives CASSLGAGEAYEQYF.

This chain links TRBV4-3 with TRBJ2-1, with TRBD2 identical over 8 bases. Germline V gives CDR1 LGHNA, CDR2 YSLEER. This CDR3 comprises 17 residues. After removal of 2 bases from V and 9 bases from J, the junction contained 15 bases not matched to a gene. The CDR3 region is CASSQNVPFREGGEQFF. The CDR3 bases are TGCGCCAGCAGCCAAAACGTCCCCTTCCGGGAGGGGGGTGAGCAGTTCTTC.

The chain has TRBV7-3 and TRBJ2-7; 7 nucleotides match TRBD2. Germline V gene lookup returns CDR1 SGHTA and CDR2 FQGTGA. With 3 bases clipped from V and 3 bases from J, the junction kept 8 bases outside the gene matches. This CDR3 comprises 15 residues. Here the CDR3 DNA reads TGTGCCAGCAGCTTCGCGGGAGAGGGCTACTACGAGCAGTACTTC. It is translated as CASSFAGEGYYEQYF.

The gene calls are TRBV4-1 and TRBJ2-7; 9 nucleotides match TRBD2. This CDR3 has 13 amino acids. In germline, CDR1 is MGHRA, CDR2 YSYEKL. Germline trimming cut 5 bases from V and 12 bases from J; bases unmatched to any gene: 11. CDR3 DNA: TGCGCCAGCAGCTACCCTCTAGCGGGAACTCTGTACTTC. Amino acids: CASSYPLAGTLYF.

The chain uses TRBV30 and TRBJ2-5; D is unclear. CDR3 length equals 14 residues. Trimming left V 5 bases short and J 9 bases short, with 22 bases between. Germline V gene lookup returns CDR1 GTSNPN and CDR2 SVGIG (reference sequence). CDR3 region: CAWASKAAWVAQYF. The CDR3 coding sequence is TGTGCCTGGGCTTCGAAGGCGGCGTGGGTGGCCCAGTACTTC.

The CDR3 protein is CASSSRNIGEQYF. CDR3 nucleotides: TGTGCCAGCAGTTCCAGGAACATAGGCGAGCAGTACTTC. V is TRBV2 and J is TRBJ2-7; no clear D gene. The CDR3 runs to 13 residues. Trimming removed 5 bases from V and 6 bases from J, with 14 bases in between. Germline V gene data show CDR1 as SNHLY and CDR2 as FYNNEI.

On this clone itself: One junction end does not reproduce the germline sequence, and a read error may be involved. This chain uses TRBV5-1 with TRBJ2-5; 7 nucleotides match TRBD1. Per germline, CDR1 SGHRS and CDR2 YFSETQ. The CDR3 is 16 residues long. CDR3 sequence (DNA): TGCGCCAGCAGCTTGGTGGCTAGCCCTAACAGGGGCCGCAAGGACTTC. Translated, it gives CASSLVASPNRGRKDF.